The TCR beta chain under discussion was sequenced for a study of cytomegalovirus exposure and HLA in healthy donors. The germline V gene encodes CDR1 MGHDK and CDR2 SYGVNS. V lost 6 bases, J lost 3 bases, and 9 bases lay in between. This CDR3 spans 13 amino acids. 60 Vbeta and 13 Jbeta primers were used in PCR. TCRdb's table, derived via immunoSEQ multiplex PCR, lists solely in-frame clones and lacks some. Here the sample spans 150,000 to 200,000 clones, over 60% being singletons. This rearrangement joins TRBV25-1 to TRBJ1-5; D might be TRBD1 (6 bases). This receptor was obtained from a woman aged 40 to 50 in good health and CMV-seronegative. Material for sequencing was PBMCs. The CDR3 nucleotides read TGTGCCAGCAGAGGACAGTTCAATCAGCCCCAGCATTTT. It specifies CASRGQFNQPQHF.